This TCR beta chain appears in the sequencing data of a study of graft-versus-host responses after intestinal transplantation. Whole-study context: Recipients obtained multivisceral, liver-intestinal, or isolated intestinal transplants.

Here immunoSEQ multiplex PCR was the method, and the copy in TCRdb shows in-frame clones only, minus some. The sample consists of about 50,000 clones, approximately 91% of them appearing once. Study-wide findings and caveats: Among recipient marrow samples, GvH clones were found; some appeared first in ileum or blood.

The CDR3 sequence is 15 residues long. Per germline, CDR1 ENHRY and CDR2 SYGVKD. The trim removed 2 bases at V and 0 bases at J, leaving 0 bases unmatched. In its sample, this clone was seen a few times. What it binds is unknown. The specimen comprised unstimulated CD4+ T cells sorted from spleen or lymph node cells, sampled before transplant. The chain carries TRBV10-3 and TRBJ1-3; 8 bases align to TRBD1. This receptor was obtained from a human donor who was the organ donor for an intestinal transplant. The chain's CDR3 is CAISETGGSGNTIYF. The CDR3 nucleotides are TGTGCCATCAGTGAGACAGGGGGCTCTGGAAACACCATATATTTT.